The 32 T cell receptor beta chains below were found in one sample sequenced in a study of OX40 agonist ivuxolimab in advanced cancers. Assay: immunoSEQ multiplex PCR; the TCRdb copy retains only in-frame clones and omits some. The repertoire holds 37,000 or so clones, with roughly 69% as singletons. The specimen comprised CD4+ or CD8+ T cells sorted from blood, sampled in a trial of the OX40 agonist ivuxolimab. The receptors were gathered from an adult with an advanced solid tumor such as melanoma, head and neck, liver or kidney cancer.

The genes are TRBV6-8 and TRBJ1-1; no reliable D call. V was clipped by 1 base and J by 3 bases, with 9 bases between them. This CDR3 region has 14 residues. The V gene's germline CDR1 is MNHGY and CDR2 SAAAGT. The CDR3 protein is CASSYFPVDTEAFF. The CDR3 DNA sequence: TGTGCCAGCAGTTACTTTCCCGTGGACACTGAAGCTTTCTTT.

In its sample, this clone was seen a few times. The chain couples TRBV7-2 to TRBJ2-7, with D unclear. This CDR3 contains 14 residues. V was trimmed by 5 bases and J by 2 bases, leaving 13 bases between them. Germline CDR1 reads SGHTA; CDR2 reads FQGNSA. CDR3 sequence (DNA): TGTGCCAGCAGCCTCGACTCCGCCACCTACGAGCAGTACGTC. Amino acids: CASSLDSATYEQYV.

The V call is TRBV19, the J call TRBJ1-5; D unresolved. This CDR3 region has 19 residues. The V gene lost 2 bases and the J gene lost 4 bases, with 24 bases spanning the gap. CDR1 is LNHDA and CDR2 is SQIVND in the germline V gene (reference sequence). The CDR3 DNA sequence: TGTGCCAGTAGTATATTCCGGGTTAGGTCCGCCGCGATTAATCAGCCCCAGCATTTT. Amino acids: CASSIFRVRSAAINQPQHF. Combining the CDR3 with reference TRBV19 and TRBJ1-5 gives the whole variable domain DGGITQSPKYLFRKEGQNVTLSCEQNLNHDAMYWYRQDPGQGLRLIYYSQIVNDFQKGDIAEGYSVSREKKESFPLTVTSAQKNPTAFYLCASSIFRVRSAAINQPQHFGDGTRLSIL.

This clone turned up a few times. The chain couples TRBV11-2 to TRBJ2-3; D might be TRBD1 or TRBD2, each matching 6 bases. V lost 0 bases, J lost 6 bases, and 13 bases lay in between. This CDR3 is built from 15 residues. The germline CDR1 and CDR2 sequences are SGHAT and FQNNGV. The CDR3 DNA reads as TGTGCCAGCAGCTTAGAACTGGGGGGCCACGATACGCAGTATTTT. It encodes CASSLELGGHDTQYF.

The chain recombines TRBV5-4 with TRBJ2-2, with D possibly matching TRBD1 (6 bases). The CDR3 sequence is 14 residues long. V shed 2 bases and J shed 3 bases, with 8 bases lying between them. Germline V CDR1 and CDR2: SGHNT, YYREEE (reference sequence). CDR3 residues: CASSLKGDTGELFF. The CDR3 DNA follows: TGTGCCAGCAGCTTAAAGGGGGACACCGGGGAGCTGTTTTTT.

The rearrangement links TRBV7-2 to TRBJ1-1; no clear D. Germline V gives CDR1 SGHTA, CDR2 FQGNSA. The ends were cut back, 2 bases at V and 2 bases at J, with 6 bases in the middle. This CDR3 contains 13 residues. CDR3 residues: CASSLNTNTEAFF. As DNA, the CDR3 is TGTGCCAGCAGCTTAAACACCAACACTGAAGCTTTCTTT.

The CDR3 spells CASTEGPNYGYTF. The CDR3 coding sequence is TGCGCCAGCACCGAGGGGCCTAACTATGGCTACACCTTC. The chain carries TRBV10-2 and TRBJ1-2; D may be TRBD1 (5 bases). This CDR3 comprises 13 residues. CDR1 WSHSY and CDR2 SAAADI come from the germline V gene. Deletions cut 7 bases from V and 0 bases from J, with 9 bases between.

The chain is built from TRBV11-2 and TRBJ1-2, with TRBD1 identical over 10 bases. In germline, CDR1 is SGHAT, CDR2 FQNNGV. Losses at the gene ends were 4 bases for V and 8 bases for J; bases not matched to a gene: 10. This CDR3 contains 15 residues. The CDR3 here is CASSSGTGALYGYTF. CDR3 DNA sequence: TGTGCCAGCAGCTCCGGGACAGGGGCTTTATACGGCTACACCTTC.

The chain carries TRBV19 and TRBJ1-2; 10 positions match TRBD1. Trimming at V came to 5 bases and at J to 7 bases, leaving 13 bases not matched to a gene. Germline-derived CDR1 and CDR2 are LNHDA and SQIVND (reference sequence). There are 16 residues in the CDR3. The CDR3 DNA follows: TGTGCCAGTAGTCCGCGGGACAGGGGTTACCGTCCTGGCTACACCTTC. Amino acid sequence: CASSPRDRGYRPGYTF.

This clone appeared many times. V usage is TRBV7-8 and J usage is TRBJ2-7, with 8 positions matching TRBD1. This CDR3 has 14 residues. The V gene end was trimmed by 1 base and the J gene end by 2 bases; junction bases not matched to a gene: 1. Germline CDR1 and CDR2: SGHVS and FQNEAQ. CDR3 sequence reads: CASSLEQGAYEQYF. The CDR3 bases are TGTGCCAGCAGCTTAGAACAGGGGGCCTACGAGCAGTACTTC. Full variable domain (outside the CDR3, taken from reference TRBV7-8 and TRBJ2-7): GAGVSQSPRYKVAKRGQDVALRCDPISGHVSLFWYQQALGQGPEFLTYFQNEAQLDKSGLPSDRFFAERPEGSVSTLKIQRTQQEDSAVYLCASSLEQGAYEQYFGPGTRLTVT.

This clone was observed a handful of times. A junction boundary mismatches the germline segment, possibly from a read error. J is TRBJ2-4 and V is TRBV5-1, with D perhaps matching TRBD2 (6 bases). CDR3 length: 13 residues. CDR1 SGHRS and CDR2 YFSETQ come from the germline V gene. The CDR3 DNA reads TGCGCCAGCAGCGCCGATTCGGGACTCAATCCCACCTTC. Amino acid sequence: CASSADSGLNPTF. Full variable domain (rest looked up from reference TRBV5-1 and TRBJ2-4): KAGVTQTPRYLIKTRGQQVTLSCSPISGHRSVSWYQQTPGQGLQFLFEYFSETQRNKGNFPGRFSGRQFSNSRSEMNVSTLELGDSALYLCASSADSGLNPTFGAGTRLSVL.

The gene calls are TRBV14 and TRBJ2-7; maybe TRBD2 (5 bases). V was shortened by 4 bases and J by 2 bases, with 9 bases between the two germline ends. CDR3 length equals 13 residues. From germline, CDR1 is SGHDN and CDR2 FVKESK. CDR3 sequence: CASSLEGAYEQYF. The DNA of the CDR3 is TGTGCCAGCAGCCTCGAGGGAGCCTACGAGCAGTACTTC.

The gene calls are TRBV11-1 and TRBJ2-3, with 14 positions matching TRBD2. Germline V lookup: CDR1 SGHAT, CDR2 FQDESV (reference sequence). The ends lost 4 bases at V and 5 bases at J; junction bases unmatched: 5. The CDR3 extends over 16 amino acids. CDR3 protein: CASSYRTSGGRDTQYF. The DNA for the CDR3 is TGTGCCAGCAGCTATCGGACTAGCGGGGGGCGAGATACGCAGTATTTT. Full variable domain (missing parts from reference TRBV11-1 and TRBJ2-3): EAEVAQSPRYKITEKSQAVAFWCDPISGHATLYWYRQILGQGPELLVQFQDESVVDDSQLPKDRFSAERLKGVDSTLKIQPAELGDSAMYLCASSYRTSGGRDTQYFGPGTRLTVL.

V usage is TRBV15 and J usage is TRBJ1-1; D unresolved. The CDR3 covers 12 residues. V gave up 0 bases and J gave up 3 bases, with 2 bases separating them. Germline V gene data show CDR1 as LNHNV and CDR2 as YYDKDF (reference sequence). CDR3: CATSRDDTEAFF. The DNA for the CDR3 is TGTGCCACCAGCAGAGACGACACTGAAGCTTTCTTT.

This chain connects TRBV7-9 to TRBJ1-5, with D perhaps matching TRBD1 (5 bases). The CDR3 runs to 16 residues. From germline, CDR1 is SEHNR and CDR2 FQNEAQ (reference sequence). V lost 3 bases and J 2 bases, leaving 14 bases between the germline ends. DNA of the CDR3: TGTGCCAGCAGCTTGGGGACCGGCAGGGGCAATCAGCCCCAGCATTTT. Protein product: CASSLGTGRGNQPQHF.

The chain carries TRBV9 and TRBJ2-1; possibly TRBD2 for D (5 bases). The CDR3 covers 15 residues. V lost 2 bases to trimming and J lost 2 bases, with 11 bases between them. Germline assignment: CDR1 SGDLS and CDR2 YYNGEE. In DNA form, the CDR3 reads TGTGCCAGCAGCGTTGAGGGAAGGACCTACAATGAGCAGTTCTTC. Its protein product is CASSVEGRTYNEQFF.

This chain joins TRBV5-6 and TRBJ1-5; maybe TRBD1 (5 bases). This CDR3 spans 16 amino acids. Trimming cost V 2 bases and J 2 bases, with 14 bases left between them. The germline gives CDR1 SGHDT, CDR2 YYEEEE. CDR3 protein: CASSFGGRGGNQPQHF. The CDR3 nucleotides are TGTGCCAGCAGCTTTGGAGGCCGAGGGGGCAATCAGCCCCAGCATTTT.

The rearrangement joins TRBV29-1 to TRBJ2-7; 11 bases map to TRBD1. The V gene end was trimmed by 6 bases and the J gene end by 3 bases; junction bases not matched to a gene: 4. CDR3 length equals 13 residues. Germline V gene data show CDR1 as SQVTM and CDR2 as ANQGSEA. CDR3 coding DNA: TGCAGCGTGGAGGGACAGGGGGGCTACGAGCAGTACTTC. Encoded protein: CSVEGQGGYEQYF.

The chain links TRBV25-1 to TRBJ1-2; 8 bases are a match to TRBD1. The length of the CDR3 is 14 residues. The V gene end was trimmed by 4 bases and the J gene end by 3 bases; junction bases not matched to a gene: 4. CDR1 and CDR2 (germline): MGHDK, SYGVNS. The CDR3 nucleotides are TGTGCCAGCAGTGGCACAGGGGGACACTATGGCTACACCTTC. Its translation: CASSGTGGHYGYTF.

For the CDR3, the DNA is TGCGCCAGCAGCCAAGATCGTGGAGGTGGCTACACCTTC. Translating it yields CASSQDRGGGYTF. The J gene is TRBJ1-2, the V gene TRBV4-1; D is unresolved. Per germline, CDR1 MGHRA and CDR2 YSYEKL. Trimming took 0 bases from V and 7 from J, leaving 9 bases between them. The CDR3 runs to 13 residues.

The rearrangement uses TRBV6-1 and TRBJ1-2, with D perhaps TRBD1 (6 bases). CDR1 is MNHNS and CDR2 is SASEGT in the germline V gene. V gave up 0 bases and J gave up 2 bases, with 7 bases separating them. This CDR3 spans 14 amino acids. CDR3 loop: CASSEAGGNYGYTF. The CDR3 DNA is TGTGCCAGCAGTGAAGCCGGGGGCAACTATGGCTACACCTTC.

This clone was detected a few times. The gene calls are TRBV2 and TRBJ1-6, with a weak D call TRBD1 (5 bases). The germline CDR1 and CDR2 sequences are SNHLY and FYNNEI. The V end was cut by 7 bases, the J end by 6 bases, with 13 bases between. The CDR3 loop spans 14 amino acids. CDR3 sequence: CASTIVRVNSPLHF. In DNA form, the CDR3 reads TGTGCCAGCACTATCGTCAGGGTTAATTCACCCCTCCACTTT.

The CDR3: CASSLGRGGTEAFF. The DNA for the CDR3 is TGTGCCAGCAGCTTAGGGAGGGGAGGGACTGAAGCTTTCTTT. The rearrangement joins TRBV11-1 to TRBJ1-1; possible D gene TRBD1, 5 bases. Trimming removed 1 base at V and 5 bases at J, with 11 bases between. This CDR3 has 14 residues. Looked up from germline, CDR1 is SGHAT and CDR2 is FQDESV (reference sequence).

In this sample, this clone turned up a few times. The rearrangement joins TRBV6-6 to TRBJ2-7; D uncertain. The CDR3 is 13 residues long. Germline V gives CDR1 MNHNY, CDR2 SVGAGI (reference sequence). V lost 2 bases and J lost 6, with 11 bases in between. CDR3 protein: CASSYTPRIEQYV. The DNA for the CDR3 is TGTGCCAGCAGTTACACCCCACGGATCGAGCAGTACGTC.

This chain connects TRBV9 to TRBJ2-5; D is uncertain. The CDR3 is 13 residues long. V gave up 0 bases and J gave up 5 bases, with 8 bases separating them. Germline V gene data show CDR1 as SGDLS and CDR2 as YYNGEE. The CDR3, as DNA: TGTGCCAGCAGCGTAGCGATCCAGGAGACCCAGTACTTC. It is translated as CASSVAIQETQYF.

The gene calls are TRBV27 and TRBJ1-4; 7 nucleotides match TRBD1. J gave up 6 bases and V 2 bases, and 0 bases lay outside the gene matches. The CDR3 loop spans 13 amino acids. Germline CDR1 reads MNHEY; CDR2 reads SMNVEV (reference sequence). Written as DNA, the CDR3 is TGTGCCAGCAGTTTACAGGGGGATGAAAAACTGTTTTTT. Its protein product is CASSLQGDEKLFF.

The gene calls are TRBV5-1 and TRBJ1-2; D is unresolved. Germline CDR1 is SGHRS and CDR2 is YFSETQ. The CDR3 extends over 13 amino acids. Between the trimmed V and J ends, which lost 0 bases and 6 bases, there was a span of 9 bases. Here the CDR3 DNA reads TGCGCCAGCAGCTTGGTACTTGGGGATGGCTACACCTTC. Its translation is CASSLVLGDGYTF.

This clone was observed a few times. The rearrangement uses TRBV19 and TRBJ1-1; TRBD1 might be the D (6 bases). Germline loops: CDR1 LNHDA, CDR2 SQIVND (reference sequence). Trimming cost V 3 bases and J 3 bases, with 14 bases left between them. The CDR3 spans 15 residues. CDR3 residues: CASSMMDSLYTEAFF. Here the CDR3 DNA reads TGTGCCAGTAGTATGATGGACAGTCTCTACACTGAAGCTTTCTTT.

The gene calls are TRBV19 and TRBJ1-5, with 7 bases fitting TRBD1. V shed 2 bases, J shed 6 bases, and the junction held 7 bases outside the gene matches. This CDR3 comprises 15 residues. The germline V gene encodes CDR1 LNHDA and CDR2 SQIVND (reference sequence). CDR3 nucleotide sequence: TGTGCCAGTAGTATACAGGGGGGGTCCCGTCAGCCCCAGCATTTT. It codes for CASSIQGGSRQPQHF.

This chain joins TRBV6-5 and TRBJ1-1; D is unresolved. Trimming took off 6 bases at V and 11 bases at J, with 13 bases between the two ends. This CDR3 contains 11 residues. Germline loops: CDR1 MNHEY, CDR2 SVGAGI. In DNA, the CDR3 is TGTGCCAGCAGCAACAAGGTCAGGGCTTTCTTT. The encoded protein is CASSNKVRAFF.

The gene calls are TRBV14 and TRBJ2-5, with 7 bases lining up with TRBD2. CDR1 and CDR2 (germline): SGHDN, FVKESK. V dropped 4 bases and J dropped 5; count of bases not matched to a gene: 7. The CDR3 runs 14 residues. DNA for the CDR3: TGTGCCAGCAGCCCACTGACTAGCAGGGAGACCCAGTACTTC. Protein product: CASSPLTSRETQYF. The full variable domain, completed using reference TRBV14 and TRBJ2-5, is EAGVTQFPSHSVIEKGQTVTLRCDPISGHDNLYWYRRVMGKEIKFLLHFVKESKQDESGMPNNRFLAERTGGTYSTLKVQPAELEDSGVYFCASSPLTSRETQYFGPGTRLLVL.

This chain uses TRBV12-5 with TRBJ2-1; D gene ambiguous. Germline lookup yields CDR1 LGHNT and CDR2 FRNRAP. The CDR3 runs 15 residues. V lost 1 base, J lost 0 bases, and 7 bases lay in between. CDR3: CASGLGQSSYNEQFF. CDR3 bases: TGTGCTAGTGGTTTGGGCCAGAGCTCCTACAATGAGCAGTTCTTC. Based on the CDR3 plus reference TRBV12-5 and TRBJ2-1, the full variable domain is DARVTQTPRHKVTEMGQEVTMRCQPILGHNTVFWYRQTMMQGLELLAYFRNRAPLDDSGMPKDRFSAEMPDATLATLKIQPSEPRDSAVYFCASGLGQSSYNEQFFGPGTRLTVL.